A selection of T cell receptor beta chains follows, all from one sample in a study of CD8+CD57+ T cells in acquired aplastic anemia. TCRdb processed the reads anew with MiXCR; each CDR3 protein has one entry. The sample has about 180,000 distinct CDR3 sequences, roughly 63% seen once. The sequencing input was sorted CD4+, CD8+, or CD8+CD57+ T cells (not recorded which) from PBMCs. The receptors stem from a human donor with aplastic anemia. The CDR3 runs from the conserved cysteine through the conserved F or W. The order of the fields is J gene, clone size, V gene, D gene, CDR3 DNA, CDR3 protein. A D gene is named only where the DNA matches it firmly. Clone size is given for some rows only: seen once, a few or many times, or a class if the clone is expanded.

>TRBJ2-5|many|TRBV2|TRBD2
TGTGCCAGCAGTGACACTAGCGAGCAAGAGACCCAGTACTTC
CASSDTSEQETQYF
>TRBJ2-7|many|TRBV7-2|TRBD2
TGTGCCAGCAGCCCACTAGCGGGGGGGCCCGGCGAGCAGTACTTC
CASSPLAGGPGEQYF
>TRBJ2-7|.|TRBV2|TRBD2
TGTGCCAGCAGGCGACTAGCGGGGGACGAGCAGTACTTC
CASRRLAGDEQYF
>TRBJ1-1|once|TRBV7-9|TRBD1
TGTGCCAGCAGCCCAGGGGGATGTGGACAGGAGTACACTGAAGCTTTCTTT
CASSPGGCGQEYTEAFF
>TRBJ2-2|many|TRBV12-3/TRBV12-4|.
TGTGCCAGCAGTCCCGGGGGTTTAGGGGCCGGGGAGCTGTTTTTT
CASSPGGLGAGELFF
>TRBJ2-7|.|TRBV7-4|.
TGTGCCAGCAGCTTCGGTATGGGACACGAGCAGTACTTC
CASSFGMGHEQYF
>TRBJ2-7|.|TRBV4-1|.
TGTGCCAGCAGCTTAGGCGGGGCTAGTCACGAGCAGTACTTC
CASSLGGASHEQYF
>TRBJ1-1|.|TRBV7-2|.
TGTGCCAGCAGCTCACGGACATTTGAAGCTTTCTTT
CASSSRTFEAFF
>TRBJ2-7|.|TRBV7-3|TRBD2
TGTGCCAGCAGCCTCCCGGGACTAGCGGGGGTGGAGCAGTACTTC
CASSLPGLAGVEQYF
>TRBJ2-3|.|TRBV29-1|.
TGCAGCGTCGTAACCGGACGAGGCACAGATACGCAGTATTTT
CSVVTGRGTDTQYF
>TRBJ2-5|.|TRBV7-8|TRBD1
TGTGCCAGCAGCTTAACGGCAGGGGGCGACCAAGAGACCCAGTACTTC
CASSLTAGGDQETQYF
>TRBJ2-1|.|TRBV24-1|TRBD1
TGTGCCACCAGTGACCGCGGGACAGGGAAGAATGAGCAGTTCTTC
CATSDRGTGKNEQFF
>TRBJ2-4|.|TRBV11-2|.
TGTGCCAGCGAATCAGGGACCCCGAGGGTGTTCGCCAAAAACATTCAGTACTTC
CASESGTPRVFAKNIQYF
>TRBJ2-3|few|TRBV5-1|.
TGCGCCAGCAGCCCAACGGACGGGGCAGATACGCAGTATTTT
CASSPTDGADTQYF
>TRBJ2-2|.|TRBV29-1|.
TGCAGCGTTGATGTGGACCACACCGGGGAGCTGTTTTTT
CSVDVDHTGELFF
>TRBJ2-5|.|TRBV2|TRBD1
TGTGCCAGCAGCCGACCTGACAGGGCAGGAGAGACCCAGTACTTC
CASSRPDRAGETQYF
>TRBJ1-2|.|TRBV7-2|TRBD1
TGTGCCAGCAGGTGGGACAGACAGTATGGCTACACCTTC
CASRWDRQYGYTF
>TRBJ1-1|.|TRBV5-1|.
TGCGCCAGCAGCCCCGTTTGGAACACTGAAGCTTTCTTT
CASSPVWNTEAFF
>TRBJ2-3|.|TRBV12-3/TRBV12-4|TRBD1
TGTGCCAGCAGTCCCGGGACAGGCACAGATACGCAGTATTTT
CASSPGTGTDTQYF
>TRBJ2-7|.|TRBV5-1|.
TGCGCCAGCAGCTTAGGCCTAGCGCAAAACTACGAGCAGTACTTC
CASSLGLAQNYEQYF
>TRBJ2-7|few|TRBV29-1|.
TGCAGCGTAAAACTCGGGGAATCGTACGAGCAGTACTTC
CSVKLGESYEQYF